These T cell receptor beta chains were read from a single sample in a study of shared clonotypes between healthy human individuals. Method: immunoSEQ multiplex PCR; TCRdb's copy keeps in-frame clones and lacks some. The table lists over a million clones, more than 95% of them singletons, with approximately 1.1% in the top ten. The specimen sequenced was naive CD4+ T cells sorted from blood. The receptors originated from a man aged 25 to 40 in good health. Each CDR3 is given without its conserved first and last residue. Clone size is stated in some rows and not others, as once, few, many or a class when expanded.

v_call,clone_size,cdr3_aa
TRBV27,-,ASSAPSGSSYNEQF
TRBV29-1,-,SVSSLDPTNEKLF
TRBV7-2,once,ASSLQGGVRNTIY
TRBV6-5,-,ASSPGAYEQY
TRBV18,-,ASSPLPAGGTDTQY
TRBV7-9,-,ASSPGHRENTEAF
TRBV28,-,ACEGRRGYGYT
TRBV18,-,ASSLRRTQLGETQY
TRBV18,-,ASSRMGGDQPQH
TRBV14,-,ASSQTQGSSGNTIY
TRBV5-6,-,ASSLRSVFNQPQH
TRBV6-6,-,ASSYREGGYEQY
TRBV4-1,few,ASSQVGGSYGYT
TRBV2,-,ASSEIAGQGHEQY
TRBV18,-,ASSAAEGVGPEQY
TRBV29-1,-,SVESGSETQY
TRBV28,-,ASSLFYGYT
TRBV6-5,-,ATSAKGLETQY
TRBV5-1,-,ASSLPLGGDEQF
TRBV6-1,once,ASSEAGRGQGNVLT
TRBV7-2,-,ASSLVGSTEAF
TRBV5-1,-,ASSPIRGPDQETQY
TRBV27,-,ASSLKREASYEQY